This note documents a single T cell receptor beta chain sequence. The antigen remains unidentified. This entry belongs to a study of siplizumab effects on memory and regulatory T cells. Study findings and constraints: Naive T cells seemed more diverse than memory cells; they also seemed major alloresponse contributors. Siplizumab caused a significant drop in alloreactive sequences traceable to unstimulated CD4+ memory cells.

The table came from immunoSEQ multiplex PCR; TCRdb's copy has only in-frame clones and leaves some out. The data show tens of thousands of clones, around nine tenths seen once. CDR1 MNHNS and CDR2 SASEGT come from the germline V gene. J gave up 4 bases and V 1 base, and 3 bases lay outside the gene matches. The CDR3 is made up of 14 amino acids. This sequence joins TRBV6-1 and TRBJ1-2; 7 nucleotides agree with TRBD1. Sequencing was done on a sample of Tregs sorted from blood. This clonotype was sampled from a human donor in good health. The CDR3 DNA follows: TGTGCCAGCAGTGAAGGGGACAGAATCTATGGCTACACCTTC. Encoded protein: CASSEGDRIYGYTF.